The 27 T cell receptor beta chains listed next were all sequenced from one sample in a study of blood T cell repertoires in COVID-19. Some clones are missing from TCRdb's copy, which holds only in-frame ones; the method was immunoSEQ multiplex PCR. This repertoire shows 400,000 to 500,000 clones, over 75% found once; its top ten account for 1.4%. The sample taken for sequencing was PBMCs or T cells enriched from blood (not recorded which). Receptor source: a woman aged 18-29 years who had been exposed to COVID-19.

The genes are TRBV9 and TRBJ1-5, with 7 positions matching TRBD1. The germline CDR1 and CDR2 sequences are SGDLS and YYNGEE. The length of the CDR3 is 16 residues. V lost 0 bases, J lost 6 bases, and 9 bases stayed unmatched. The CDR3 coding sequence is TGTGCCAGCAGCGTAGGCCCCGAACAGGGGACTCAGCCCCAGCATTTT. Its protein product is CASSVGPEQGTQPQHF.

The chain employs TRBV5-1 and TRBJ1-3, with 7 bases fitting TRBD1. Losses at the gene ends were 4 bases for V and 6 bases for J; bases not matched to a gene: 7. Germline assignment: CDR1 SGHRS and CDR2 YFSETQ. This CDR3 spans 14 amino acids. The CDR3 sequence is CASSPGDSVNTIYF. DNA of the CDR3: TGCGCCAGCAGCCCGGGGGACAGCGTAAACACCATATATTTT.

J is TRBJ1-1 and V is TRBV6-1, with D tentatively TRBD1 (6 bases). V lost 3 bases and J 2 bases, leaving 10 bases between the germline ends. This CDR3 has 14 amino acids. CDR1 is MNHNS and CDR2 is SASEGT in the germline V gene. The CDR3 DNA follows: TGTGCCAGCAGTGATACAGGGTCAAACACTGAAGCTTTCTTT. Encoded protein: CASSDTGSNTEAFF.

The chain links TRBV5-8 to TRBJ2-2, with D perhaps TRBD1 (5 bases). This CDR3 contains 15 residues. The germline V and J ends were trimmed by 2 bases and 3 bases, with 11 bases remaining between them. The germline V gene has CDR1 SGHTS and CDR2 YDEGEE. Here the CDR3 reads CASSLGVEDTGELFF. The CDR3 DNA follows: TGTGCCAGCAGCTTAGGGGTTGAGGACACCGGGGAGCTGTTTTTT.

This chain connects TRBV5-4 to TRBJ2-7, with 7 bases that match TRBD1. The CDR3 has 15 amino acids. Germline CDR1 and CDR2: SGHNT and YYREEE (reference sequence). The junction had 12 bases not matched to a gene; V was cut back by 3 bases and J by 6 bases. CDR3 sequence: CASSSKTGAGGEQYF. The DNA of the CDR3 is TGTGCCAGCAGCTCCAAAACAGGGGCAGGAGGCGAGCAGTACTTC.

V usage is TRBV7-8 and J usage is TRBJ1-6; the match to TRBD1 covers 8 bases. After removal of 3 bases from V and 6 bases from J, the junction contained 4 bases not matched to a gene. The CDR3 runs to 15 residues. Germline V gene lookup returns CDR1 SGHVS and CDR2 FQNEAQ. CDR3 DNA: TGTGCCAGCAGCTTCCGACAGGGGTCTAATTCACCCCTCCACTTT. Translating it yields CASSFRQGSNSPLHF.

The chain employs TRBV29-1 and TRBJ2-1, with D possibly TRBD1 on 6 matching bases. The CDR3 length is 14 residues. V shed 4 bases and J shed 3 bases, with 13 bases lying between them. CDR1 SQVTM and CDR2 ANQGSEA come from the germline V gene. The CDR3 here is CSVVRGSNYNEQFF. The CDR3 DNA reads TGCAGCGTTGTAAGGGGGTCAAACTACAATGAGCAGTTCTTC.

The genes are TRBV13 and TRBJ2-1, with 10 bases lining up with TRBD2. Unmatched junction bases numbered 8, after V lost 5 bases and J lost 7 bases. In germline, CDR1 is PRHDT, CDR2 FYEKMQ (reference sequence). There are 15 residues in the CDR3. This CDR3 reads CASSVASGSRNEQFF. As DNA, the CDR3 is TGTGCCAGCAGCGTAGCTAGCGGGAGTAGGAATGAGCAGTTCTTC.

The chain has TRBV29-1 and TRBJ2-1; 10 nucleotides match TRBD2. J was trimmed by 6 bases and V by 0 bases; bases with no gene match: 5. Germline assignment: CDR1 SQVTM and CDR2 ANQGSEA. This CDR3 is built from 15 residues. The CDR3 sequence: CSVEDPSGGVNEQFF. The CDR3 coding sequence is TGCAGCGTTGAAGATCCAAGCGGGGGGGTCAATGAGCAGTTCTTC.

V usage is TRBV19 and J usage is TRBJ1-6; D unclear. Germline V gene sequence: CDR1 LNHDA, CDR2 SQIVND (reference sequence). With 10 bases removed from V and 0 bases from J, the gap between germline ends came to 16 bases. The CDR3 sequence is 16 residues long. CDR3 nucleotide sequence: TGTGCCACTTCAACGGGAAGCAGCTCCTATAATTCACCCCTCCACTTT. Its protein is CATSTGSSSYNSPLHF.

J is TRBJ1-4 and V is TRBV4-3; D is ambiguous. Trimming took 4 bases from V and 8 from J, leaving 17 bases between them. CDR3 length: 15 residues. Germline CDR1 reads LGHNA; CDR2 reads YSLEER. CDR3 protein: CASSPQQLSLEKLFF. CDR3 nucleotide sequence: TGCGCCAGCAGCCCGCAACAGCTTTCTCTCGAAAAACTGTTTTTT.

In regard to this clone: The same CDR3 also results from other DNA sequences found in this sample. As DNA, the CDR3 is TGTGCCAGCAGTCTACGCGGAAACACTGAAGCTTTCTTT. Translated, it gives CASSLRGNTEAFF. The V call is TRBV12-3 or TRBV12-4, the J call TRBJ1-1; D unclear. The CDR3 sequence is 13 residues long. V was trimmed by 5 bases and J by 2 bases, leaving 9 bases between them.

Concerning this clone itself: Other DNA sequences in this specimen translate into the identical CDR3. The chain combines TRBV12-3 or TRBV12-4 with TRBJ2-7; 8 bases fit TRBD2. The CDR3 is made up of 13 amino acids. With V trimmed by 6 bases and J by 7 bases, 8 bases remained unmatched. The CDR3 coding sequence is TGTGCCAGCAGCCCCCCGGGACTAGGAGAGCAGTACTTC. The encoded protein is CASSPPGLGEQYF.

The chain has TRBV25-1 and TRBJ2-1, with TRBD2 matching 10 bases. V lost 6 bases, J lost 7 bases, and 9 bases stayed unmatched. The germline V gene has CDR1 MGHDK and CDR2 SYGVNS. The CDR3 loop spans 15 amino acids. The CDR3 sequence: CASSRSSGGMNEQFF. The DNA for the CDR3 is TGTGCCAGCAGCCGATCTAGCGGGGGAATGAATGAGCAGTTCTTC.

The chain employs TRBV19 and TRBJ2-1; 8 bases map to TRBD2. CDR3 length: 14 amino acids. Germline V gene sequence: CDR1 LNHDA, CDR2 SQIVND (reference sequence). V lost 5 bases, J lost 7 bases, and 7 bases stayed unmatched. The CDR3 DNA reads as TGTGCCAGTAGTCTAGGCGGGGGGCCGAATGAGCAGTTCTTC. It yields the protein CASSLGGGPNEQFF.

The rearrangement joins TRBV3-1 (or the pseudogene TRBV3-2) to TRBJ2-7, with D perhaps TRBD2 (5 bases). From germline, CDR1 is LGHDT and CDR2 YNNKEL (reference sequence). The CDR3 has 14 residues. V lost 4 bases and J 5 bases, leaving 15 bases between the germline ends. The CDR3 DNA follows: TGTGCCAGCAGCCTCCCGGGGATTAGGGACGAGCAGTACTTC. Protein product: CASSLPGIRDEQYF.

Written as DNA, the CDR3 is TGTGCCAGCAGACCGACTGTCATATGGGGGGGGAGCTCCTACAATGAGCAGTTCTTC. Protein product: CASRPTVIWGGSSYNEQFF. This sequence joins TRBV7-2 and TRBJ2-1, with 7 bases that match TRBD2. Germline V gives CDR1 SGHTA, CDR2 FQGNSA. Trimming cost V 6 bases and J 0 bases; bases outside gene matches: 17. This CDR3 spans 19 amino acids.

This chain connects TRBV10-3 to TRBJ2-3; tentatively, D is TRBD2 (6 bases). The V and J ends lost 8 bases and 2 bases respectively, with 14 bases between them. Germline lookup yields CDR1 ENHRY and CDR2 SYGVKD. This CDR3 comprises 14 residues. CDR3 sequence (DNA): TGTGCCATCGGGGGGTTTGGGGTCACAGATACGCAGTATTTT. Translated: CAIGGFGVTDTQYF.

The rearrangement joins TRBV10-1 to TRBJ2-1; TRBD1 agrees at 8 bases. CDR3 length: 15 residues. V lost 8 bases to trimming and J lost 7 bases; unmatched junction nucleotides: 13. Germline CDR1 reads WNHNN; CDR2 reads SYGVQD (reference sequence). CDR3 coding DNA: TGCGCCAGCGGAACGGACAGGGCCCATTCTAATGAGCAGTTCTTC. It is translated as CASGTDRAHSNEQFF.

The chain links TRBV18 to TRBJ1-5, with TRBD1 matching 7 bases. The CDR3 totals 13 residues. V lost 5 bases and J lost 3; bases outside the gene matches: 1. CDR1 and CDR2 (germline): KGHSH, LQKENI. The CDR3 sequence is CASSGTVNQPQHF. CDR3 nucleotide sequence: TGTGCCAGCTCAGGGACAGTCAATCAGCCCCAGCATTTT. The full variable domain, in which reference TRBV18 and TRBJ1-5 provide the parts outside the CDR3, is NAGVMQNPRHLVRRRGQEARLRCSPMKGHSHVYWYRQLPEEGLKFMVYLQKENIIDESGMPKERFSAEFPKEGPSILRIQQVVRGDSAAYFCASSGTVNQPQHFGDGTRLSIL.

The chain couples TRBV25-1 to TRBJ1-2; 7 nucleotides agree with TRBD1. CDR1 MGHDK and CDR2 SYGVNS come from the germline V gene. V lost 2 bases and J lost 2; bases outside the gene matches: 5. The CDR3 totals 15 residues. This chain's CDR3 is CASSEAAGGNYGYTF. The CDR3, as DNA: TGTGCCAGCAGTGAAGCTGCAGGGGGGAACTATGGCTACACCTTC.

This clone is a singleton in its sample. The chain carries TRBV7-2 and TRBJ2-1; no reliable D call. Trimming left V 6 bases short and J 6 bases short, with 9 bases between. CDR1 and CDR2 from the germline V gene are SGHTA and FQGNSA. The CDR3 has 12 residues. The CDR3 coding sequence is TGTGCCAGCAGGTTAAGCCTCAATGAGCAGTTCTTC. Amino acids: CASRLSLNEQFF. Based on the CDR3 plus reference TRBV7-2 and TRBJ2-1, the full variable domain is GAGVSQSPSNKVTEKGKDVELRCDPISGHTALYWYRQSLGQGLEFLIYFQGNSAPDKSGLPSDRFSAERTGGSVSTLTIQRTQQEDSAVYLCASRLSLNEQFFGPGTRLTVL.

The chain's CDR3 is CASSQDRQWEDQPQHF. CDR3 DNA sequence: TGTGCCAGCAGCCAAGATCGACAGTGGGAGGATCAGCCCCAGCATTTT. The chain links TRBV3-1 (or the pseudogene TRBV3-2) to TRBJ1-5; TRBD1 is a possible D gene (5 bases). The CDR3 runs 16 residues. Trimming removed 0 bases at V and 5 bases at J, with 14 bases between. The germline gives CDR1 LGHDT, CDR2 YNNKEL (reference sequence).

J is TRBJ1-5 and V is TRBV10-3, with D hard to call. Germline V gene sequence: CDR1 ENHRY, CDR2 SYGVKD. CDR3 length: 13 residues. V was trimmed by 2 bases and J by 5 bases, leaving 7 bases between them. The CDR3, as DNA: TGTGCCATCAGTGAGAATCGGGATCAGCCCCAGCATTTT. It is translated as CAISENRDQPQHF.

This clone came up once. The chain recombines TRBV18 with TRBJ2-1; 7 positions match TRBD2. This CDR3 comprises 14 residues. Germline V lookup: CDR1 KGHSH, CDR2 LQKENI. V lost 2 bases to trimming and J lost 9 bases; unmatched junction nucleotides: 7. DNA of the CDR3: TGTGCCAGCTCACCAGGACTAGGGGTCCCTGAGCAGTTCTTC. The encoded protein is CASSPGLGVPEQFF.

This chain links TRBV3-1 (or the pseudogene TRBV3-2) with TRBJ2-1; no clear D. Per germline, CDR1 LGHDT and CDR2 YNNKEL (reference sequence). There are 15 residues in the CDR3. V shed 1 base and J shed 3 bases, with 10 bases lying between them. The CDR3 here is CASSQAPGSYNEQFF. CDR3 sequence (DNA): TGTGCCAGCAGCCAAGCACCAGGAAGCTACAATGAGCAGTTCTTC.

Concerning this clone: The same CDR3 arises from other DNA sequences in this sample as well. The chain carries TRBV3-1 (or the pseudogene TRBV3-2) and TRBJ2-3; TRBD2 is a possible D gene (6 bases). Trimming removed 4 bases at V and 0 bases at J, with 11 bases between. The CDR3 has 15 amino acids. The germline gives CDR1 LGHDT, CDR2 YNNKEL (reference sequence). This CDR3 reads CASSLSGTSTDTQYF. For the CDR3, the DNA is TGTGCCAGCAGCCTTTCCGGGACTAGCACAGATACGCAGTATTTT.